The 14 T cell receptor beta chains reported below all come from one sample, sequenced in a study of blood T cell repertoires in COVID-19. Data came from immunoSEQ multiplex PCR; TCRdb stores just in-frame clones and leaves some out. This table holds 55,000 to 70,000 clones, about 85% found once. The source material was peripheral blood. Every receptor here comes from a woman aged 45 to 65 with COVID-19, enrolled during active disease.

This chain connects TRBV4-1 to TRBJ1-2, with D perhaps matching TRBD1 (5 bases). Trimming removed 4 bases from V and 6 bases from J, with 18 bases in between. CDR3 length: 15 amino acids. Germline CDR1 MGHRA, CDR2 YSYEKL. Here the CDR3 DNA reads TGCGCCAGCAGCCCCCGGGAGAGGGGCCTTGATGGCTACACCTTC. Translating gives CASSPRERGLDGYTF.

J is TRBJ1-2 and V is TRBV6-5; D call uncertain. The germline V and J ends were trimmed by 2 bases and 8 bases, with 12 bases remaining between them. CDR3 length equals 13 residues. Germline V gives CDR1 MNHEY, CDR2 SVGAGI. The CDR3 DNA sequence: TGTGCCAGCAGTTACCGGGGTCAAGGAGGCTACACCTTC. It is translated as CASSYRGQGGYTF.

This chain connects TRBV12-5 to TRBJ2-1, with 7 bases matching TRBD1. V was pared by 0 bases and J by 9 bases, with 5 bases of the junction left unmatched. The V gene's germline CDR1 is LGHNT and CDR2 FRNRAP. The CDR3 runs to 14 residues. CDR3 residues: CASGLVSAGGEQFF. DNA of the CDR3: TGTGCTAGTGGTTTGGTAAGCGCAGGGGGTGAGCAGTTCTTC.

This clone appeared a single time. The J gene is TRBJ1-2, the V gene TRBV27, with TRBD1 identical over 10 bases. The V gene end was trimmed by 5 bases and the J gene end by 0 bases; junction bases not matched to a gene: 12. The CDR3 has 18 residues. The germline CDR1 and CDR2 sequences are MNHEY and SMNVEV (reference sequence). The CDR3 bases are TGTGCCAGCAGTCCACAAACCGGGACAGGGGAAGCTAACTATGGCTACACCTTC. It codes for CASSPQTGTGEANYGYTF.

The chain uses TRBV27 and TRBJ1-2; tentative D call: TRBD1 (5 bases). The CDR3 sequence is 15 residues long. CDR1 is MNHEY and CDR2 is SMNVEV in the germline V gene (reference sequence). V was clipped by 3 bases and J by 4 bases, with 15 bases between them. This CDR3 is CASSFAGRTSYGYTF. In nucleotides, the CDR3 is TGTGCCAGCAGTTTCGCCGGAAGGACATCCTATGGCTACACCTTC.

The chain links TRBV7-2 to TRBJ1-5; tentative D call: TRBD1 (6 bases). With 2 bases removed from V and 4 bases from J, the gap between germline ends came to 9 bases. This CDR3 spans 14 amino acids. The germline CDR1 and CDR2 sequences are SGHTA and FQGNSA. The CDR3 DNA is TGTGCCAGCAGCTTAAATACAGGGAATCAGCCCCAGCATTTT. This translates into CASSLNTGNQPQHF.

This chain joins TRBV30 and TRBJ2-7; 14 bases fit TRBD2. This CDR3 is 15 amino acids long. The V gene's germline CDR1 is GTSNPN and CDR2 SVGIG (reference sequence). V was clipped by 5 bases and J by 2 bases; unmatched bases: 5. As DNA, the CDR3 is TGTGCCTGGGCCGGGACTAGCGGGGGAACCTACGAGCAGTACTTC. Protein product: CAWAGTSGGTYEQYF.

This chain uses TRBV15 with TRBJ2-7; a weak D match, TRBD2 (5 bases). In germline, CDR1 is LNHNV, CDR2 YYDKDF (reference sequence). V was trimmed by 4 bases and J by 7 bases, leaving 17 bases between them. This CDR3 region has 14 residues. In DNA, the CDR3 is TGTGCCACCAGCACGGGGATTTCGATCTGGGAGCAGTACTTC. Translated, it gives CATSTGISIWEQYF.

The V gene is TRBV19, the J gene TRBJ1-5; 10 positions agree with TRBD1. Germline-derived CDR1 and CDR2 are LNHDA and SQIVND (reference sequence). The CDR3 contains 16 residues. V shed 0 bases, J shed 2 bases, and the junction held 1 base outside the gene matches. The CDR3 DNA sequence: TGTGCCAGTAGTATAGATGGGACAGGGGGCAATCAGCCCCAGCATTTT. Translation gives CASSIDGTGGNQPQHF.

V usage is TRBV13 and J usage is TRBJ2-7; TRBD2 matches at 16 bases. The CDR3 length is 17 residues. V lost 5 bases, J lost 2 bases, and 6 bases stayed unmatched. Germline CDR1 is PRHDT and CDR2 is FYEKMQ (reference sequence). The CDR3 DNA reads TGTGCCAGCAGCACTGGGACTAGCGGGAGGGACCCCTACGAGCAGTACTTC. As protein: CASSTGTSGRDPYEQYF.

The CDR3 DNA reads TGCGCCAGCAGCCAAGAGGCGGGGTTAGTTGGAAACACCATATATTTT. Translating it yields CASSQEAGLVGNTIYF. The chain employs TRBV4-1 and TRBJ1-3; no definite D call. Trimming shortened V by 0 bases and J by 3 bases, and 12 bases separated the two germline ends. The CDR3 extends over 16 amino acids. The germline V gene has CDR1 MGHRA and CDR2 YSYEKL.

V and J are TRBV5-1 and TRBJ1-2, with D hard to call. This CDR3 is 13 amino acids long. V was cut by 4 bases and J by 1 base, with 8 bases left in between. The germline CDR1 and CDR2 sequences are SGHRS and YFSETQ. The DNA for the CDR3 is TGCGCCAGCAGCGAGGGAATTAACTATGGCTACACCTTC. Protein sequence: CASSEGINYGYTF.

The chain joins TRBV11-2 to TRBJ2-1, with a tentative D call TRBD2 (5 bases). CDR3 length equals 14 residues. Trimming shortened V by 1 base and J by 8 bases, and 12 bases separated the two germline ends. Per germline, CDR1 SGHAT and CDR2 FQNNGV. The CDR3 sequence: CASSLGPSFHEQFF. The CDR3 DNA reads TGTGCCAGCAGCTTAGGTCCTAGCTTCCATGAGCAGTTCTTC. Filled out from reference TRBV11-2 and TRBJ2-1, the complete variable domain reads EAGVAQSPRYKIIEKRQSVAFWCNPISGHATLYWYQQILGQGPKLLIQFQNNGVVDDSQLPKDRFSAERLKGVDSTLKIQPAKLEDSAVYLCASSLGPSFHEQFFGPGTRLTVL.

The CDR3 sequence: CASSLRQFGGYTF. The CDR3 bases are TGCGCCAGCAGCTTACGACAGTTCGGAGGCTACACCTTC. The chain is built from TRBV5-1 and TRBJ1-2; D may be TRBD1 (5 bases). Trimming took 2 bases from V and 8 from J, leaving 13 bases between them. CDR3 length equals 13 residues. Germline assignment: CDR1 SGHRS and CDR2 YFSETQ.